This record looks at one T cell receptor (beta chain) sequence and its context. Its matching antigen is unknown. This sample stems from a study of vaccination effects on CD4 cells after COVID-19. Study context: There were a couple of convalescent patients who gave samples 16 days and one week before vaccination.

Before sequencing took place, the ViraFEST assay used viral peptide pools to expand antigen-specific CD4+ T cells. Culturing for more than eight days preceded CD4+ T cell isolation. The person acquired a PCR-confirmed SARS-CoV-2 infection between March and December 2020. Peptides at 10 ug/ml and IL-2 at roughly 9.3 IU/ml were added to roughly 2 million PBMC per well. In the cultures, half the medium was exchanged for IL-2 medium on days 3 and 7. Using immunoSEQ multiplex PCR, the repertoire was profiled, and TCRdb retains in-frame clones only, with some absent. In the table there are 63,000 or so clones, 65% to 85% of which are singletons. Trimming cost V 3 bases and J 7 bases, with 22 bases left between them. Germline loops: CDR1 LNHDA, CDR2 SQIVND (reference sequence). CDR3 size: 17 residues. Regarding the study as a whole: Recruitment yielded few convalescent patients, and the study had no early post-infection timepoints.

This clonotype originated in a human donor who had a prior SARS-CoV-2 infection. Specimen: CD4+ T cells from PBMCs cultured with HIV peptides, collected before COVID-19 vaccination. Subset given: HIV-1 Nef peptide pool negative control/reference culture. The rearrangement uses TRBV19 and TRBJ2-1; D gene unclear. The CDR3 reads CASSIRWVGRRSNEQFF. The DNA of the CDR3 is TGTGCCAGTAGTATCAGGTGGGTCGGACGCCGGTCAAATGAGCAGTTCTTC.